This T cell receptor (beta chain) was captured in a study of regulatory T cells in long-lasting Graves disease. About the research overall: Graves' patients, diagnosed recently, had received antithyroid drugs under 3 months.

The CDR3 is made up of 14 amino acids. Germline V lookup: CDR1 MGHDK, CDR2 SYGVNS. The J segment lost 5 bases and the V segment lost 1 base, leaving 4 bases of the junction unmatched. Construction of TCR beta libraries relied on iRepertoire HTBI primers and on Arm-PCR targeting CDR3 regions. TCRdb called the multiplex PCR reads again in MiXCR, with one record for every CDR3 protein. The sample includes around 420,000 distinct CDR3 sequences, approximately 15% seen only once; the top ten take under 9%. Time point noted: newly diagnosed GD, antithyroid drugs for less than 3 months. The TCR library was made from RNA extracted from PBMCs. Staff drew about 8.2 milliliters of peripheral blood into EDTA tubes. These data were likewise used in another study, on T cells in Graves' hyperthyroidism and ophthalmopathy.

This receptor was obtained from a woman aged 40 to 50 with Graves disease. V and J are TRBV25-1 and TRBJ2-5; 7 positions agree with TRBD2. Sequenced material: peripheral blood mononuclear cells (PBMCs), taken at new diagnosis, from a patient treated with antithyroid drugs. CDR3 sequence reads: CASSELGGEETQYF. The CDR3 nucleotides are TGTGCCAGCAGTGAATTGGGGGGGGAGGAGACCCAGTACTTC.